These 5 T cell receptor beta chains were sequenced from one sample in a study of early T cells in non-severe SARS-CoV-2 infection. From the 5' RACE reads, TCRdb called clonotypes with MiXCR, one entry per CDR3 protein. Of around 20,000 distinct CDR3 sequences in the sample, 4.8% were seen once. Sample: whole blood. The source is an adult who was a healthcare worker with PCR-confirmed SARS-CoV-2 infection or an uninfected control (not recorded which).

This clonotype was counted many times. The CDR3 is CASGGLAGGPGEQYF. In nucleotides, the CDR3 is TGTGCCAGCGGGGGACTAGCGGGAGGGCCTGGCGAGCAGTACTTC. This chain links TRBV2 with TRBJ2-7; 16 nucleotides line up with TRBD2. Germline CDR1 reads SNHLY; CDR2 reads FYNNEI. Trimming removed 8 bases from V and 6 bases from J; junction bases left unmatched: 7. There are 15 residues in the CDR3.

There are many counts of this clonotype. The chain employs TRBV7-9 and TRBJ2-3; D gene unclear. Germline-derived CDR1 and CDR2 are SEHNR and FQNEAQ (reference sequence). There are 13 residues in the CDR3. The V end lost 4 bases, the J end lost 6 bases, and 11 bases lay between the germline ends. The CDR3 DNA reads TGTGCCAGCAGCTCCTCAGGTTCTGATACGCAGTATTTT. Residues: CASSSSGSDTQYF.

This clonotype has a handful of counts. The rearrangement joins TRBV28 to TRBJ2-5; 7 nucleotides line up with TRBD2. With 6 bases clipped from V and 5 bases from J, the junction kept 6 bases outside the gene matches. CDR1 and CDR2 (germline): MDHEN, SYDVKM. The CDR3 consists of 13 residues. DNA for the CDR3: TGTGCCAGCAGGGGGAGGGAAAACGAGACCCAGTACTTC. Its protein is CASRGRENETQYF.

This clonotype was observed a handful of times. The chain's CDR3 is CASSLVPGSYEQYF. The CDR3 nucleotides are TGTGCCAGCAGCTTAGTGCCGGGTTCCTACGAGCAGTACTTC. The chain links TRBV11-2 to TRBJ2-7; D gene unclear. This CDR3 is built from 14 residues. Germline V gene data show CDR1 as SGHAT and CDR2 as FQNNGV. V lost 1 base and J 1 base, leaving 8 bases between the germline ends.

This clonotype occurred many times. The gene calls are TRBV6-6 and TRBJ1-4; D is perhaps TRBD1 (5 bases). From germline, CDR1 is MNHNY and CDR2 SVGAGI (reference sequence). V lost 5 bases to trimming and J lost 2 bases, with 9 bases between them. The CDR3 runs to 14 residues. CDR3 sequence: CASSPGWTNEKLFF. CDR3 DNA: TGTGCCAGCAGTCCAGGGTGGACTAATGAAAAACTGTTTTTT.